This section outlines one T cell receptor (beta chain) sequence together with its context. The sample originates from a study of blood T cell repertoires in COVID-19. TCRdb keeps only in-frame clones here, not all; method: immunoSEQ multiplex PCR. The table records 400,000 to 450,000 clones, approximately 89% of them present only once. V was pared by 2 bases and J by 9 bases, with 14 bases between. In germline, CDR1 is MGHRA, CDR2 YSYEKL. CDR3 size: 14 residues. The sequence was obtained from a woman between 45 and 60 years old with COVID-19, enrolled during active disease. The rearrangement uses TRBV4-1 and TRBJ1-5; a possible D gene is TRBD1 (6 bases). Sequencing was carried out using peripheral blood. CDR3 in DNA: TGCGCCAGCAGCCAAAAACAGGGTTCGTGGCCCCAGCATTTT. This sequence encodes CASSQKQGSWPQHF.